These 17 T cell receptor beta chains share one sample of origin, sequenced in a study of identical twins. TCRdb analysed the 5' RACE reads with MiXCR anew, one entry per CDR3 protein. The sample contains 1.5 million to 2 million distinct CDR3 sequences, roughly a third of which appear only once. Sequenced input: cord blood. The origin of the receptors is a newborn girl in good health.

There are a few counts of this clonotype. The V gene is TRBV5-4, the J gene TRBJ2-1; 8 nucleotides line up with TRBD2. CDR1 SGHNT and CDR2 YYREEE come from the germline V gene (reference sequence). This CDR3 is built from 17 residues. V gave up 3 bases and J gave up 2 bases; unmatched junction bases: 10. CDR3 sequence reads: CASSSGVTGGPYNEQFF. CDR3 DNA sequence: TGTGCCAGCAGCTCCGGCGTAACGGGGGGGCCCTACAATGAGCAGTTCTTC.

This clonotype appeared a few times. The rearrangement joins TRBV21-1 to TRBJ2-3; no check of the table's D call, TRBD1, against the DNA was made. TRBV21-1 is given as a pseudogene. The CDR3 is 16 residues long. CDR3: CASSKKGGKSTDTQYF. The CDR3 region has the DNA TGTGCCAGCAGCAAAAAGGGCGGAAAAAGCACAGATACGCAGTATTTT.

This clonotype was recorded a few times. The V and J genes are TRBV2 and TRBJ2-3, with D perhaps TRBD1 or TRBD2 (5 bases each). The CDR3 covers 12 residues. CDR1 is SNHLY and CDR2 is FYNNEI in the germline V gene. V lost 6 bases, J lost 11 bases, and 15 bases lay in between. The CDR3 loop is CASRETDTRQYF. CDR3 bases: TGTGCCAGCAGAGAGACGGACACTAGGCAGTATTTT. The full variable domain, its missing parts supplied by reference TRBV2 and TRBJ2-3, is EPEVTQTPSHQVTQMGQEVILRCVPISNHLYFYWYRQILGQKVEFLVSFYNNEISEKSEIFDDQFSVERPDGSNFTLKIRSTKLEDSAMYFCASRETDTRQYFGPGTRLTVL.

The table lists this clonotype with many counts. This chain links TRBV12-3 or TRBV12-4 with TRBJ1-2; D is unclear. With 6 bases removed from V and 4 bases from J, the gap between germline ends came to 9 bases. The CDR3 consists of 12 residues. DNA for the CDR3: TGTGCCAGCAGCCTTCACAGCTATGGCTACACCTTC. It is translated as CASSLHSYGYTF.

This clonotype appeared once. The chain is built from TRBV20-1 and TRBJ2-1; D not resolved. Between the trimmed V and J ends, which lost 4 bases and 7 bases, there was a span of 17 bases. This CDR3 is 14 amino acids long. Germline values: CDR1 DFQATT, CDR2 SNEGSKA (reference sequence). The CDR3 bases are TGCAGTGCTATTGCCTTAGTATGGGGAAATGAGCAGTTCTTC. Translation gives CSAIALVWGNEQFF.

V usage is TRBV12-3 or TRBV12-4 and J usage is TRBJ2-7; 7 nucleotides align to TRBD1. CDR3 length: 16 residues. With V trimmed by 5 bases and J by 0 bases, 10 bases remained unmatched. CDR3 bases: TGTGCCAGCAGTCCTCATGGACAGGTTTTCTCCTACGAGCAGTACTTC. This sequence encodes CASSPHGQVFSYEQYF.

V gene TRBV5-1 combines with J gene TRBJ2-7, with 7 bases lining up with TRBD2. The CDR3 has 14 amino acids. V was clipped by 5 bases and J by 4 bases; unmatched bases: 9. Looked up from germline, CDR1 is SGHRS and CDR2 is YFSETQ. CDR3 region: CASSPTAGVYEQYF. In nucleotides, the CDR3 is TGCGCCAGCAGTCCAACGGCGGGAGTATACGAGCAGTACTTC. The whole variable domain, remainder taken from reference TRBV5-1 and TRBJ2-7, is KAGVTQTPRYLIKTRGQQVTLSCSPISGHRSVSWYQQTPGQGLQFLFEYFSETQRNKGNFPGRFSGRQFSNSRSEMNVSTLELGDSALYLCASSPTAGVYEQYFGPGTRLTVT.

This clonotype came up a few times. This chain links TRBV9 with TRBJ1-6, with a weak D call TRBD1 (5 bases). Germline CDR1 is SGDLS and CDR2 is YYNGEE. The ends were cut back, 0 bases at V and 7 bases at J, with 14 bases in the middle. This CDR3 is built from 16 residues. The CDR3 coding sequence is TGTGCCAGCAGCGTAGTTTCAGGGTTGGGAAATTCACCCCTCCACTTT. As protein: CASSVVSGLGNSPLHF.

The chain combines TRBV9 with TRBJ2-7; TRBD2 might be the D (6 bases). Trimming stripped 0 bases from V and 6 bases from J, with 19 bases between. The V gene's germline CDR1 is SGDLS and CDR2 YYNGEE. The CDR3 contains 16 residues. The DNA for the CDR3 is TGTGCCAGCAGCGTAGGAGGCGGGACCTTCTACTCCGAGCAGTACTTC. As protein: CASSVGGGTFYSEQYF.

This clonotype has a handful of counts. The chain uses TRBV20-1 and TRBJ2-1, with TRBD1 matching over 9 bases. The V gene's germline CDR1 is DFQATT and CDR2 SNEGSKA (reference sequence). V was pared by 2 bases and J by 8 bases, with 7 bases of the junction left unmatched. This CDR3 spans 14 amino acids. The CDR3 DNA reads TGCAGTGCTAGACCACCTACAGGGGGCGATGAGCAGTTCTTC. This codes for CSARPPTGGDEQFF.

The chain combines TRBV7-9 with TRBJ1-5; D remains ambiguous. This CDR3 contains 14 residues. V lost 0 bases and J lost 5, with 8 bases in between. The germline V gene has CDR1 SEHNR and CDR2 FQNEAQ (reference sequence). This CDR3 reads CASSLAEAYQPQHF. CDR3 bases: TGTGCCAGCAGCTTAGCAGAAGCCTATCAGCCCCAGCATTTT.

The V call is TRBV7-2, the J call TRBJ2-7; tentatively, D is TRBD1 (6 bases). The CDR3 contains 16 residues. The V end lost 1 base, the J end lost 0 bases, and 13 bases lay between the germline ends. CDR1 is SGHTA, CDR2 FQGNSA, per germline. The DNA of the CDR3 is TGTGCCAGCAGCTTAGATGGGGGCGCGAGCTCCTACGAGCAGTACTTC. Its protein product is CASSLDGGASSYEQYF. Complete variable domain (other parts from reference TRBV7-2 and TRBJ2-7): GAGVSQSPSNKVTEKGKDVELRCDPISGHTALYWYRQSLGQGLEFLIYFQGNSAPDKSGLPSDRFSAERTGGSVSTLTIQRTQQEDSAVYLCASSLDGGASSYEQYFGPGTRLTVT.

Ten or more counts support this clonotype. The chain employs TRBV5-1 and TRBJ1-2; D unresolved. From germline, CDR1 is SGHRS and CDR2 YFSETQ. With 0 bases removed from V and 2 bases from J, the gap between germline ends came to 8 bases. CDR3 size: 14 residues. The DNA for the CDR3 is TGCGCCAGCAGCTTGGACAGAATCAACTATGGCTACACCTTC. Its translation: CASSLDRINYGYTF.

This chain links TRBV5-6 with TRBJ2-1; 11 bases map to TRBD2. There are 17 residues in the CDR3. The germline gives CDR1 SGHDT, CDR2 YYEEEE. V dropped 1 base and J dropped 4; count of bases not matched to a gene: 7. Here the CDR3 reads CASSLLFLAGGYNEQFF. CDR3 DNA: TGTGCCAGCAGCTTGCTTTTCCTAGCGGGAGGTTACAATGAGCAGTTCTTC.

The chain uses TRBV28 and TRBJ1-1; D gene ambiguous. Germline CDR1 is MDHEN and CDR2 is SYDVKM. The CDR3 spans 13 residues. V lost 5 bases, J lost 8 bases, and 15 bases lay in between. The CDR3 reads CASSDTARDEAFF. The DNA for the CDR3 is TGTGCCAGCAGTGATACTGCCAGAGACGAAGCTTTCTTT.

The chain links TRBV5-1 to TRBJ2-7, with a possible D match to TRBD2 (6 bases). The V end lost 2 bases, the J end lost 6 bases, and 15 bases lay between the germline ends. Looked up from germline, CDR1 is SGHRS and CDR2 is YFSETQ. The CDR3 extends over 14 amino acids. The CDR3 region is CASSFRTNSREQYF. For the CDR3, the DNA is TGCGCCAGCAGCTTTAGGACTAATAGCCGCGAGCAGTACTTC.

This clonotype showed up just once. V gene TRBV4-1 combines with J gene TRBJ1-4; D is undetermined. The germline V gene has CDR1 MGHRA and CDR2 YSYEKL. Trimming took 2 bases from V and 0 from J, leaving 13 bases between them. The CDR3 consists of 17 residues. CDR3 in DNA: TGCGCCAGCAGCCAATTTGGACGGAGATCAACTAATGAAAAACTGTTTTTT. Amino acid sequence: CASSQFGRRSTNEKLFF.